This TCR beta chain was identified in a study of T cell responses to AZD1222 COVID-19 vaccine. Study-level results: The study sampled repertoires only after the peak T cell response.

Germline CDR1 is SGHTA and CDR2 is FQGNSA. V shed 4 bases, J shed 7 bases, and the junction held 8 bases outside the gene matches. The CDR3 sequence is 16 residues long. As concerns this clone: The target antigen is unknown.

Clones were read by immunoSEQ multiplex PCR, and TCRdb kept only the in-frame ones, dropping some. The sample lists 100,000 to 150,000 clones; 80% to 90% were seen once. The chain carries TRBV7-2 and TRBJ2-2; 11 bases map to TRBD1. Specimen: peripheral blood, collected on day 0 of AZD1222 vaccination. This TCR came from an adult in good health. CDR3 bases: TGTGCCAGCAGCTCTCGGGACAGGGGGATTGTCGGGGAGCTGTTTTTT. Protein: CASSSRDRGIVGELFF.